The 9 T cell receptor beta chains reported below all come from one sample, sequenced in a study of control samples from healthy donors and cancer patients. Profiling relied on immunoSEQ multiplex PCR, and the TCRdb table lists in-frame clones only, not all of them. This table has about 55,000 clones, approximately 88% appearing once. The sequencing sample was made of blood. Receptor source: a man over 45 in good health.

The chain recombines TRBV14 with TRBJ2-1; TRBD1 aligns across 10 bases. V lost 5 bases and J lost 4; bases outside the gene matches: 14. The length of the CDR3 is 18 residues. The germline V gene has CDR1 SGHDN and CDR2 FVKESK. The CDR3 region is CASSSGTGDEFWYNEQFF. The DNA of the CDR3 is TGTGCCAGCAGCTCCGGGACAGGGGACGAATTTTGGTACAATGAGCAGTTCTTC.

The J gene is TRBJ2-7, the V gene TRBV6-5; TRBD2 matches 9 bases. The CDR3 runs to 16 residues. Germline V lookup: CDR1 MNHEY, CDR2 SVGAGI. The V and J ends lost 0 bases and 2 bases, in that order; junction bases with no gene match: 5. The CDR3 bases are TGTGCCAGCAGTTACTCCCCTAGCGGGACGCCCTACGAGCAGTACTTC. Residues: CASSYSPSGTPYEQYF.

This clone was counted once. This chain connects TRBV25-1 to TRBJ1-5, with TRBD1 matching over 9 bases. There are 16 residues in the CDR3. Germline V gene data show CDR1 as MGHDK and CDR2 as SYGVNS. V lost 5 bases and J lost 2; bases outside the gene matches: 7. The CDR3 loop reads CASSPAGQGGNQPQHF. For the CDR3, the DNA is TGTGCCAGCAGTCCCGCGGGACAGGGTGGCAATCAGCCCCAGCATTTT. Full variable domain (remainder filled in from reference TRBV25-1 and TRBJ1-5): EADIYQTPRYLVIGTGKKITLECSQTMGHDKMYWYQQDPGMELHLIHYSYGVNSTEKGDLSSESTVSRIRTEHFPLTLESARPSHTSQYLCASSPAGQGGNQPQHFGDGTRLSIL.

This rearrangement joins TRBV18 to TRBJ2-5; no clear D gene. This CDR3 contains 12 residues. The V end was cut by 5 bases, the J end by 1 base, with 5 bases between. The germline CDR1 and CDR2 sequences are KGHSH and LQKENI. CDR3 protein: CASSIPQETQYF. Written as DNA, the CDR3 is TGTGCCAGCTCAATCCCCCAAGAGACCCAGTACTTC.

The CDR3 nucleotides read TGTGCCAGCACCACTGGACTAGCGGGACACTACGAGCAGTACTTC. Its translation: CASTTGLAGHYEQYF. The rearrangement links TRBV5-6 to TRBJ2-7, with 12 bases that match TRBD2. With 6 bases clipped from V and 3 bases from J, the junction kept 7 bases outside the gene matches. Germline V CDR1 and CDR2: SGHDT, YYEEEE. This CDR3 is built from 15 residues.

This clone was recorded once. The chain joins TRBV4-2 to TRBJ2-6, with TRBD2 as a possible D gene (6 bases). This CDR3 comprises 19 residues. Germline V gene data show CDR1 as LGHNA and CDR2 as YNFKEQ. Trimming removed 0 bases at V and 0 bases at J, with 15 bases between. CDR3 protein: CASSQEGLGEASGANVLTF. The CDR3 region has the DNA TGTGCCAGCAGCCAAGAAGGACTCGGGGAGGCCTCTGGGGCCAACGTCCTGACTTTC.

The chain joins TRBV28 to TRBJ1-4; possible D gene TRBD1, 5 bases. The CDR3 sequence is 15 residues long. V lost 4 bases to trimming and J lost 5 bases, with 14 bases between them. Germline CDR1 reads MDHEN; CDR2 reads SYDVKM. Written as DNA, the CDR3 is TGTGCCAGCAGTTGGGGGACTGATATCAATGAAAAACTGTTTTTT. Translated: CASSWGTDINEKLFF.

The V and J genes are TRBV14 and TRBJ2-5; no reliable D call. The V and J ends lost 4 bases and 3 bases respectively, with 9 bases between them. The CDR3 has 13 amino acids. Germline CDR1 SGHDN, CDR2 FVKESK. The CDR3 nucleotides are TGTGCCAGCAGCCCTCGACAAAAAGAGACCCAGTACTTC. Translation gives CASSPRQKETQYF.

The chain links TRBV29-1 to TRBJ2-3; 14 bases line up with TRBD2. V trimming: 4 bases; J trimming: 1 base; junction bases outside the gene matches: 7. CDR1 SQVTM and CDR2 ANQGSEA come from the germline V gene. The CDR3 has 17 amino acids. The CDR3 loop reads CSVGRGLAGDGTDTQYF. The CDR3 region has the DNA TGCAGCGTTGGCAGGGGACTAGCGGGAGACGGCACAGATACGCAGTATTTT.